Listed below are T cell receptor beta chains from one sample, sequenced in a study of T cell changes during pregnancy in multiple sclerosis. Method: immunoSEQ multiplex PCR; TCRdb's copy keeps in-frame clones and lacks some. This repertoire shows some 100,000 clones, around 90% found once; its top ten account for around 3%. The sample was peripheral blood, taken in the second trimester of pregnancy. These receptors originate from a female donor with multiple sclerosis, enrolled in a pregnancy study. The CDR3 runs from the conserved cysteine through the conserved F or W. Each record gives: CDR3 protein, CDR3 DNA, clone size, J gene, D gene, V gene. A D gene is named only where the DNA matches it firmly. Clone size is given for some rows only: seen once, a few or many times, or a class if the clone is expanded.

CASSSRDRDWEQYF | TGTGCCAGCAGCTCCCGGGACAGGGATTGGGAGCAGTACTTC | NA | TRBJ2-7 | TRBD1 | TRBV9
CASGLAGGGADTQYF | TGTGCCAGCGGGCTAGCGGGAGGTGGAGCAGATACGCAGTATTTT | NA | TRBJ2-3 | TRBD2 | TRBV6-1
CASSRDRGPSAEKLFF | TGTGCCAGCAGCCGAGACAGGGGCCCATCAGCCGAAAAACTGTTTTTT | NA | TRBJ1-4 | TRBD1 | TRBV7-2
CASSLDRGVDQPQHF | TGTGCCAGCTCACTCGACAGGGGTGTTGATCAGCCCCAGCATTTT | NA | TRBJ1-5 | TRBD1 | TRBV18
CASSAGTSGSEQFF | TGTGCCAGCAGCGCCGGGACTAGCGGCTCCGAGCAGTTCTTC | NA | TRBJ2-1 | TRBD2 | TRBV9
CASRPGTSGRMSQETQYF | TGTGCCAGCAGACCCGGGACTAGCGGGAGAATGTCCCAAGAGACCCAGTACTTC | NA | TRBJ2-5 | TRBD2 | TRBV27
CASSTYKQGYEQYF | TGTGCCAGTAGTACGTATAAACAGGGCTACGAGCAGTACTTC | NA | TRBJ2-7 | NA | TRBV19
CASKADREYGYTF | TGCGCCAGCAAAGCGGACAGGGAATATGGCTACACCTTC | NA | TRBJ1-2 | TRBD1 | TRBV5-1
CASSLTVDQPQHF | TGCGCCAGCAGTTTGACAGTCGATCAGCCCCAGCATTTT | once | TRBJ1-5 | NA | TRBV5-1
CASSTPTSGRETQYF | TGTGCCAGTAGTACGCCGACTAGCGGGAGGGAGACCCAGTACTTC | NA | TRBJ2-5 | TRBD2 | TRBV19
CASSESTSGERNTGELFF | TGCGCCAGCAGTGAGTCGACTAGCGGGGAGCGGAACACCGGGGAGCTGTTTTTT | NA | TRBJ2-2 | TRBD2 | TRBV10-1
CASNTPFPGQGVGLGQPQHF | TGTGCCAGTAACACCCCTTTCCCGGGACAGGGAGTGGGGCTTGGTCAGCCCCAGCATTTT | NA | TRBJ1-5 | TRBD1 | TRBV19
CSVEDGAYTEAFF | TGCAGCGTTGAAGACGGAGCTTACACTGAAGCTTTCTTT | once | TRBJ1-1 | NA | TRBV29-1
CASSVTGSDEQYF | TGTGCCAGCAGCGTAACAGGGAGCGACGAGCAGTACTTC | once | TRBJ2-7 | NA | TRBV9
CASSLGLAGVDEQFF | TGTGCTAGCAGCTTAGGTCTAGCGGGAGTGGATGAGCAGTTCTTC | NA | TRBJ2-1 | TRBD2 | TRBV7-7
CASKDGAAQPQHF | TGTGCCAGCAAAGACGGAGCGGCTCAGCCCCAGCATTTT | NA | TRBJ1-5 | NA | TRBV28